Following are 22 T cell receptor beta chains from one sample sequenced in a study of high-grade serous ovarian cancer treatment subgroups. TCRdb's table, derived via immunoSEQ multiplex PCR, lists solely in-frame clones and lacks some. This sample has 35,000 to 45,000 clones, with over 60% found just once. Tumor samples were obtained before definitive surgery or chemotherapy. Input material: tumor tissue. The source of these receptors is a human donor with high-grade serous ovarian cancer.

The chain uses TRBV5-6 and TRBJ2-7, with D possibly being TRBD2 (6 bases). There are 12 residues in the CDR3. Germline values: CDR1 SGHDT, CDR2 YYEEEE. V lost 8 bases and J 2 bases, leaving 11 bases between the germline ends. The CDR3 is CASSGGTYEQYF. The CDR3 DNA reads as TGTGCCAGTAGCGGAGGGACCTACGAGCAGTACTTC.

The chain links TRBV13 to TRBJ2-3, with a weak D call TRBD1 (7 bases). The V gene lost 4 bases and the J gene lost 6 bases, with 14 bases spanning the gap. Per germline, CDR1 PRHDT and CDR2 FYEKMQ (reference sequence). CDR3 size: 14 residues. CDR3 DNA: TGTGCCAGCAGCTCAGGGTCAGGGGGGGATACGCAGTATTTT. It encodes CASSSGSGGDTQYF. The full variable domain, its missing parts supplied by reference TRBV13 and TRBJ2-3, is AAGVIQSPRHLIKEKRETATLKCYPIPRHDTVYWYQQGPGQDPQFLISFYEKMQSDKGSIPDRFSAQQFSDYHSELNMSSLELGDSALYFCASSSGSGGDTQYFGPGTRLTVL.

CDR3 sequence (DNA): TGCGCCAGCAGCCAAGATTGGAGGGATGAGCAGTTCTTC. Protein: CASSQDWRDEQFF. The V and J genes are TRBV4-3 and TRBJ2-1, with a possible D match to TRBD2 (6 bases). The CDR3 runs 13 residues. CDR1 and CDR2 (germline): LGHNA, YSLEER. The germline V and J ends were trimmed by 0 bases and 8 bases, with 8 bases remaining between them.

V gene TRBV6-4 combines with J gene TRBJ2-3, with 8 nucleotides matching TRBD1. J was trimmed by 1 base and V by 1 base; bases with no gene match: 4. The CDR3 extends over 16 amino acids. Germline assignment: CDR1 MRHNA and CDR2 SNTAGT. The CDR3 DNA sequence: TGTGCCAGCAGTGACTGGGGGACAGGCGGCACAGATACGCAGTATTTT. Encoded protein: CASSDWGTGGTDTQYF.

The chain uses TRBV14 and TRBJ1-2, with D possibly matching TRBD1 (5 bases). The CDR3 is 18 residues long. Germline CDR1 is SGHDN and CDR2 is FVKESK. The germline V and J ends were trimmed by 8 bases and 8 bases, with 33 bases remaining between them. CDR3 region: CASSGSVRELWRSGGYTF. CDR3 DNA: TGTGCCAGCTCGGGGAGCGTCAGGGAATTGTGGCGGTCCGGGGGCTACACCTTC.

The chain has TRBV5-4 and TRBJ2-5; 9 positions match TRBD2. The germline V gene has CDR1 SGHNT and CDR2 YYREEE (reference sequence). The junction had 9 bases not matched to a gene; V was cut back by 5 bases and J by 4 bases. The CDR3 loop spans 15 amino acids. The CDR3 protein is CASSYSGSQRETQYF. CDR3 DNA: TGTGCCAGCAGTTATAGCGGGAGCCAGCGAGAGACCCAGTACTTC. The whole variable domain, filled in from reference TRBV5-4 and TRBJ2-5, reads ETGVTQSPTHLIKTRGQQVTLRCSSQSGHNTVSWYQQALGQGPQFIFQYYREEENGRGNFPPRFSGLQFPNYSSELNVNALELDDSALYLCASSYSGSQRETQYFGPGTRLLVL.

This clone has only one observation. V gene TRBV5-1 combines with J gene TRBJ1-2; 7 bases are shared with TRBD1. This CDR3 spans 15 amino acids. Germline V lookup: CDR1 SGHRS, CDR2 YFSETQ. V gave up 4 bases and J gave up 7 bases; unmatched junction bases: 13. The CDR3 DNA reads as TGCGCCAGCAGCCTCACACAGGGGACTTTTTCTGGCTACACCTTC. This encodes CASSLTQGTFSGYTF.

The rearrangement joins TRBV21-1 to TRBJ2-3; TRBD2 was called by the table and not checked on the DNA. TRBV21-1 represents a pseudogene. The CDR3 spans 20 residues. The CDR3 DNA reads TGTGCCAGCAGCAAAGCGGAACTAGCGGGAACAAACCCGAGCACAGATACGCAGTATTTT. It yields the protein CASSKAELAGTNPSTDTQYF.

This sequence joins TRBV11-3 and TRBJ2-2, with TRBD1 matching 9 bases. V lost 5 bases, J lost 3 bases, and 4 bases stayed unmatched. Germline V gene lookup returns CDR1 SGHNT and CDR2 YENEEA. The CDR3 extends over 15 amino acids. CDR3 amino acids: CASSPGQGHTGELFF. Written as DNA, the CDR3 is TGTGCCAGCAGCCCGGGACAGGGACACACCGGGGAGCTGTTTTTT.

The DNA for the CDR3 is TGTGCCAGCAGCAGTACCCGGGACAGGGGGAATTGGAATGAGCAGTTCTTC. Translation: CASSSTRDRGNWNEQFF. The V call is TRBV21-1, the J call TRBJ2-1; TRBD1 is taken as the D call from the table, unchecked against the DNA. TRBV21-1 is marked as a pseudogene. The CDR3 is 17 residues long.

The CDR3 here is CASSDPGQGGYNEQFF. The CDR3 region has the DNA TGTGCCAGCAGTGACCCAGGACAGGGAGGATACAATGAGCAGTTCTTC. The chain joins TRBV6-4 to TRBJ2-1, with TRBD1 matching over 8 bases. CDR1 MRHNA and CDR2 SNTAGT come from the germline V gene. The V gene end was trimmed by 2 bases and the J gene end by 4 bases; junction bases not matched to a gene: 7. The CDR3 spans 16 residues.

The V call is TRBV2, the J call TRBJ1-3, with 9 bases aligning to TRBD1. From germline, CDR1 is SNHLY and CDR2 FYNNEI. CDR3 size: 15 residues. The trim removed 4 bases at V and 0 bases at J, leaving 1 base unmatched. CDR3 sequence (DNA): TGTGCCAGCAGTGCGGGACAGGGCTCTGGAAACACCATATATTTT. It codes for CASSAGQGSGNTIYF.

The chain has TRBV7-2 and TRBJ1-1; D remains unclear. CDR1 and CDR2 from the germline V gene are SGHTA and FQGNSA. The germline V and J ends were trimmed by 1 base and 0 bases, with 6 bases remaining between them. The CDR3 is 14 amino acids. The CDR3 loop is CASSLVNLNTEAFF. CDR3 bases: TGTGCCAGCAGCTTAGTCAACCTGAACACTGAAGCTTTCTTT.

A single count supports this clone. The CDR3 sequence is CASSLGLASDTQYF. The CDR3 DNA is TGTGCCAGCAGCCTCGGGCTTGCGTCCGATACGCAGTATTTT. This chain uses TRBV28 with TRBJ2-3; D is undetermined. Trimming removed 6 bases at V and 6 bases at J, with 16 bases between. The CDR3 is 14 residues long. From germline, CDR1 is MDHEN and CDR2 SYDVKM.

This chain connects TRBV7-2 to TRBJ1-2, with a tentative D call TRBD1 (5 bases). The CDR3 extends over 14 amino acids. The V gene's germline CDR1 is SGHTA and CDR2 FQGNSA. Trimming left V 5 bases short and J 4 bases short, with 14 bases between. In DNA form, the CDR3 reads TGTGCCAGCAGCACTGTCGACAGTCTCTATGGCTACACCTTC. Translation gives CASSTVDSLYGYTF.

This chain links TRBV5-6 with TRBJ2-2; maybe TRBD2 (6 bases). The germline CDR1 and CDR2 sequences are SGHDT and YYEEEE. Trimming shortened V by 4 bases and J by 7 bases, and 26 bases separated the two germline ends. The CDR3 is 18 residues long. The CDR3 region is CASSPRRELGLGRGELFF. The CDR3 DNA reads TGTGCCAGCAGCCCTCGCCGGGAGTTAGGCCTTGGTCGCGGGGAGCTGTTTTTT.

This sequence joins TRBV27 and TRBJ2-3; 7 nucleotides agree with TRBD2. Germline V gene sequence: CDR1 MNHEY, CDR2 SMNVEV (reference sequence). J lost 4 bases, V lost 5 bases, and 9 bases had no gene match. The CDR3 contains 15 residues. DNA for the CDR3: TGTGCCAGCAGTCCTGGACTAGTTTTTTCAGATACGCAGTATTTT. Translating gives CASSPGLVFSDTQYF.

V and J are TRBV11-2 and TRBJ2-2, with a tentative D call TRBD2 (7 bases). This CDR3 spans 16 amino acids. V lost 4 bases and J lost 4, with 16 bases in between. From germline, CDR1 is SGHAT and CDR2 FQNNGV. This CDR3 reads CASSSAGGLSTGELFF. The CDR3 DNA follows: TGTGCCAGCAGCTCAGCCGGGGGGCTGAGCACCGGGGAGCTGTTTTTT.

This clone occurred a few times. This chain links TRBV28 with TRBJ1-1; 7 nucleotides line up with TRBD1. CDR3 length equals 13 residues. Germline V CDR1 and CDR2: MDHEN, SYDVKM. V gave up 3 bases and J gave up 4 bases; unmatched junction bases: 2. CDR3 sequence: CASSLAGGTEAFF. The CDR3, as DNA: TGTGCCAGCAGTTTGGCAGGGGGCACTGAAGCTTTCTTT.

The genes are TRBV27 and TRBJ2-1, with 7 bases aligning to TRBD2. The V gene's germline CDR1 is MNHEY and CDR2 SMNVEV (reference sequence). The CDR3 contains 14 residues. V shed 5 bases, J shed 16 bases, and the junction held 17 bases outside the gene matches. The DNA of the CDR3 is TGTGCCAGCAGTGTGACAGCCGGGCGGGAGCCCCCTTTCTTC. This codes for CASSVTAGREPPFF.

The chain is built from TRBV7-8 and TRBJ1-2; 9 nucleotides match TRBD1. From germline, CDR1 is SGHVS and CDR2 FQNEAQ. The ends lost 3 bases at V and 4 bases at J; junction bases unmatched: 3. The CDR3 is 14 residues long. This CDR3 is CASSLGQGGYGYTF. The CDR3 nucleotides read TGTGCCAGCAGCTTGGGACAGGGCGGCTATGGCTACACCTTC.

This clone was observed once. J is TRBJ2-1 and V is TRBV4-2; unclear D gene. Trimming shortened V by 1 base and J by 6 bases, and 10 bases separated the two germline ends. The CDR3 consists of 14 residues. Germline CDR1 LGHNA, CDR2 YNFKEQ. The CDR3 nucleotides are TGTGCCAGCAGCCAAGCCGTGGGCGCCAATGAGCAGTTCTTC. Encoded protein: CASSQAVGANEQFF.